These 8 T cell receptor beta chains came from one sample sequenced in a study of tissue T cells after allogeneic stem cell transplantation. The assay was immunoSEQ multiplex PCR, and TCRdb's table has in-frame clones only and misses some. This table has under 6,500 clones, roughly four fifths appearing once. The sample consisted of blood, taken before transplantation. The source of these receptors is a man between 40 and 70 years old who later had graft-versus-host disease after an allogeneic stem cell transplant.

This sequence joins TRBV6-5 and TRBJ2-7; TRBD1 agrees at 9 bases. The J segment lost 4 bases and the V segment lost 7 bases, leaving 11 bases of the junction unmatched. This CDR3 contains 15 residues. The germline gives CDR1 MNHEY, CDR2 SVGAGI. CDR3: CASNSPGQGTYEQYF. The DNA for the CDR3 is TGTGCCAGCAACTCACCGGGACAGGGAACGTACGAGCAGTACTTC.

In DNA form, the CDR3 reads TGTGCCAGCAGCACCTGGACAGACTCCAACACTGAAGCTTTCTTT. Translation gives CASSTWTDSNTEAFF. The chain is built from TRBV7-9 and TRBJ1-1; tentatively, D is TRBD1 (6 bases). The length of the CDR3 is 15 residues. The germline gives CDR1 SEHNR, CDR2 FQNEAQ (reference sequence). V lost 5 bases, J lost 2 bases, and 15 bases lay in between. The variable domain in full, with the rest retrieved from reference TRBV7-9 and TRBJ1-1, is DTGVSQNPRHKITKRGQNVTFRCDPISEHNRLYWYRQTLGQGPEFLTYFQNEAQLEKSRLLSDRFSAERPKGSFSTLEIQRTEQGDSAMYLCASSTWTDSNTEAFFGQGTRLTVV.

This clone was picked up a small number of times. V and J are TRBV28 and TRBJ2-7, with 9 bases that match TRBD2. Germline CDR1 is MDHEN and CDR2 is SYDVKM. The CDR3 sequence is 12 residues long. V trimming: 11 bases; J trimming: 2 bases; junction bases outside the gene matches: 4. CDR3 sequence: CAGAGGTYEQYF. The CDR3 bases are TGTGCCGGAGCGGGAGGCACCTACGAGCAGTACTTC. The complete variable domain, with remaining parts taken from reference TRBV28 and TRBJ2-7, reads DVKVTQSSRYLVKRTGEKVFLECVQDMDHENMFWYRQDPGLGLRLIYFSYDVKMKEKGDIPEGYSVSREKKERFSLILESASTNQTSMYLCAGAGGTYEQYFGPGTRLTVT.

The chain has TRBV10-1 and TRBJ2-3, with D possibly matching TRBD1 (6 bases). The CDR3 runs 14 residues. V was shortened by 2 bases and J by 2 bases, with 8 bases between the two germline ends. Germline V lookup: CDR1 WNHNN, CDR2 SYGVQD (reference sequence). CDR3 protein: CASSEGGLTDTQYF. The CDR3 nucleotides are TGCGCCAGCAGTGAGGGGGGCCTCACAGATACGCAGTATTTT.

Here the CDR3 DNA reads TGTGCCAGCAGGCGGGCTAGCGAATGGGAGACCCAGTACTTC. It encodes CASRRASEWETQYF. This sequence joins TRBV27 and TRBJ2-5; tentatively, D is TRBD2 (6 bases). CDR1 is MNHEY, CDR2 SMNVEV, per germline (reference sequence). This CDR3 has 14 amino acids. V was cut by 6 bases and J by 5 bases, with 16 bases left in between.

The gene calls are TRBV18 and TRBJ1-1; D remains ambiguous. The germline V gene encodes CDR1 KGHSH and CDR2 LQKENI. The CDR3 is 17 residues long. Trimming took 0 bases from V and 1 from J, leaving 15 bases between them. As DNA, the CDR3 is TGTGCCAGCTCACCACCGAACACTGGGAGGCCGAACACTGAAGCTTTCTTT. This sequence encodes CASSPPNTGRPNTEAFF. Filled out from reference TRBV18 and TRBJ1-1, the complete variable domain reads NAGVMQNPRHLVRRRGQEARLRCSPMKGHSHVYWYRQLPEEGLKFMVYLQKENIIDESGMPKERFSAEFPKEGPSILRIQQVVRGDSAAYFCASSPPNTGRPNTEAFFGQGTRLTVV.

This clone was detected only a few times. V and J are TRBV28 and TRBJ2-7; 7 nucleotides line up with TRBD1. The germline V gene has CDR1 MDHEN and CDR2 SYDVKM. The CDR3 has 18 amino acids. The trim removed 5 bases at V and 5 bases at J, leaving 21 bases unmatched. The CDR3 DNA follows: TGTGCCAGCAGTCCACATCGGGCGAGGACAGGTCAGCTCGACGAGCAGTACTTC. Its protein is CASSPHRARTGQLDEQYF.

V is TRBV11-2 and J is TRBJ2-3; tentatively, D is TRBD1 (6 bases). Germline loops: CDR1 SGHAT, CDR2 FQNNGV. The CDR3 is 14 amino acids. The V and J ends lost 5 bases and 6 bases respectively, with 15 bases between them. The CDR3, as DNA: TGTGCCAGCAGCCCCACAGGGCCGGGGGATACGCAGTATTTT. Amino acid sequence: CASSPTGPGDTQYF.